This TCR beta chain was captured by sequencing in a study of early T cells in non-severe SARS-CoV-2 infection. Study context: Sequencing targeted bulk RNA from unsorted whole blood, leaving chains unpaired.

The CDR3 loop spans 14 amino acids. Germline-derived CDR1 and CDR2 are SGHVS and FQNEAQ. TCRdb passed the 5' RACE reads through MiXCR, listing each CDR3 protein once. Of roughly 53,000 distinct CDR3 sequences in the sample, 9.5% to 15% were seen once. About this clonotype itself: A junction boundary mismatches the germline segment, possibly from a read error.

The chain couples TRBV7-8 to TRBJ2-7, with D possibly being TRBD1 (6 bases). The source of this sequence is an adult who was a healthcare worker with PCR-confirmed SARS-CoV-2 infection or an uninfected control (not recorded which). Source: whole blood, taken at baseline. The CDR3 DNA follows: TGTGCCAGCGGCTTAACAGGGATCGCCTACGAGCAGTACTTC. Amino acid sequence: CASGLTGIAYEQYF.